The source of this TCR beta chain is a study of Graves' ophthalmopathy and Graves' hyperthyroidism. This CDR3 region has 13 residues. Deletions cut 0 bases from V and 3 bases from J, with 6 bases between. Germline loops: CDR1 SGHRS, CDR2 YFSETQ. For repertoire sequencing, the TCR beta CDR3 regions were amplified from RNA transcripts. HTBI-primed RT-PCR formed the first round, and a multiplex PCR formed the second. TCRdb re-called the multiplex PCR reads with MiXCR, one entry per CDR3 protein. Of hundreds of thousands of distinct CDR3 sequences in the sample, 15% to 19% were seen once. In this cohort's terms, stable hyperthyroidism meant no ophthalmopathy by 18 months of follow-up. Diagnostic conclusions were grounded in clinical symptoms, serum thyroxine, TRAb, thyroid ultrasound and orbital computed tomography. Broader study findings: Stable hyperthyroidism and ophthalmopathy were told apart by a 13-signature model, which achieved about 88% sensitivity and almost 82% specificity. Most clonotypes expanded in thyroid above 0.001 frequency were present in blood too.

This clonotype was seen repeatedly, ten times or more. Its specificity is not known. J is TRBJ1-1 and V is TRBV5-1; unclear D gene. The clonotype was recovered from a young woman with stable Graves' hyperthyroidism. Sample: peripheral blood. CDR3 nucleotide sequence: TGCGCCAGCAGCTTGGCCGTGGACACTGAAGCTTTCTTT. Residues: CASSLAVDTEAFF.